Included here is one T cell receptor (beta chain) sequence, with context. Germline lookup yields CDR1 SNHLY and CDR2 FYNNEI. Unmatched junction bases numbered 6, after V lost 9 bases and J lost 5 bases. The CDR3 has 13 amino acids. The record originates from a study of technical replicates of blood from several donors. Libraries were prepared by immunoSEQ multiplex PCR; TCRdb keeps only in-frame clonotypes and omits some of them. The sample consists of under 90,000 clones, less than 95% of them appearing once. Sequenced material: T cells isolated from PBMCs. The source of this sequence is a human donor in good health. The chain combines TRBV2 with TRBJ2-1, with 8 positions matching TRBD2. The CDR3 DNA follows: TGTGCCAGTTGGACTAGCCAAAACAATGAGCAGTTCTTC. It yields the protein CASWTSQNNEQFF. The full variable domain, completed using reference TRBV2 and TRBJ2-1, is EPEVTQTPSHQVTQMGQEVILRCVPISNHLYFYWYRQILGQKVEFLVSFYNNEISEKSEIFDDQFSVERPDGSNFTLKIRSTKLEDSAMYFCASWTSQNNEQFFGPGTRLTVL.